This note documents a single T cell receptor (beta chain) sequence. These data are taken from a study of blood T cell repertoires in COVID-19. Study-wide context: Nucleic acid was either cDNA or gDNA, and it came from T cells, B-cell-depleted T cells, or PBMCs.

The ends lost 5 bases at V and 0 bases at J; junction bases unmatched: 8. The CDR3 spans 17 residues. Germline V gene lookup returns CDR1 MGHDK and CDR2 SYGVNS. Method: immunoSEQ multiplex PCR; TCRdb's copy keeps in-frame clones and lacks some. The sample contains approximately 440,000 clones, about 85% of which appear only once. Participant-given clinical history determined each cohort assignment. Cohort 3 donors were reported recovered after two negative PCRs, clearance, or symptom resolution. Input material: PBMCs or T cells enriched from blood (not recorded which). The sequence was obtained from a young woman who had recovered from COVID-19. V usage is TRBV25-1 and J usage is TRBJ1-2, with 11 nucleotides matching TRBD1. The CDR3 DNA reads as TGTGCCAGCAGTCCCTGGACAGGGGGCTTAGCTAACTATGGCTACACCTTC. Translated: CASSPWTGGLANYGYTF.